This paragraph covers one T cell receptor (beta chain) sequence. The CDR3 sequence is 14 residues long. Germline V CDR1 and CDR2: MNHNS, SASEGT. The V and J ends lost 9 bases and 1 base, in that order; junction bases with no gene match: 7. This table comes from immunoSEQ multiplex PCR, and its TCRdb copy is limited to in-frame clones, with some not included. Among about 240,000 clones, approximately 83% were seen once, and the ten largest hold roughly 0.67%. Thawed PBMCs were FACS-sorted into unstimulated CD4+CD25+CD127- regulatory T cells, CD4+CD25- non-regulatory cells, CD4 and CD8 cells. These data originate in a study of Tregs in tolerant kidney transplant recipients.

This chain joins TRBV6-1 and TRBJ2-7; 9 bases map to TRBD2. Material: CD4+ T cells from blood. This receptor was identified in a human donor in good health. The DNA of the CDR3 is TGTGCCAGTGATCTAGCGGGGTTGTCCTACGAGCAGTACTTC. Its protein product is CASDLAGLSYEQYF.